Listed below are T cell receptor beta chains from one sample, sequenced in a study of CD8 T cells in Susac syndrome. TCRdb redid the calling of the immunoSEQ multiplex PCR reads with MiXCR, one entry per CDR3 protein. Counted here are about 290,000 distinct CDR3 sequences, about 82% occurring once; the ten biggest clones make up around 0.21%. Sequencing was carried out using CD8+ T cells from PBMCs. The receptors come from a human donor with multiple sclerosis. CDR3s include the opening cysteine and the closing phenylalanine or tryptophan. D genes are given only for firm matches. Clone size is not always given. Where it is, it says once, few, many or a class for expanded clones.

14	-	TRBJ2-7	TRBD2	TRBV20-1	TGCAGTGCGATGAGACTAGCCCTATCCTACGAGCAGTACTTC	CSAMRLALSYEQYF
13	-	TRBJ1-1	-	TRBV11-2	TGTGCCAGCAGCTTAGCCTCCTACACTGAAGCTTTCTTT	CASSLASYTEAFF
12	-	TRBJ1-2	-	TRBV28	TGTGCCAGCAGTTTCTTTTCAGGGGTCTACACCTTC	CASSFFSGVYTF
15	-	TRBJ2-5	TRBD1	TRBV6-1	TGTGCCAGCGGGTTAGAGACAGGGGGCGAAGAGACCCAGTACTTC	CASGLETGGEETQYF
17	-	TRBJ2-3	-	TRBV3-1	TGTGCCAGCAGCCAAGTTGGCGGAAGAGCTAGCACAGATACGCAGTATTTT	CASSQVGGRASTDTQYF
15	-	TRBJ1-6	TRBD1	TRBV15	TGTGCCACCAGCAGAGAAACAGGGGTAAATTCACCCCTCCACTTT	CATSRETGVNSPLHF
16	few	TRBJ2-5	TRBD2	TRBV4-1	TGCGCCAGCAGCCCGGGAAGTCTAGCGGGAGCAGAGACCCAGTACTTC	CASSPGSLAGAETQYF
14	-	TRBJ2-1	TRBD2	TRBV3-1	TGTGCCAGCAGCCAAGTAGCGGGAGACAATGAGCAGTTCTTC	CASSQVAGDNEQFF
15	-	TRBJ2-2	-	TRBV6-7	TGTGCCGGATTGAACAGGGACGCGAACACCGGGGAGCTGTTTTTT	CAGLNRDANTGELFF
12	-	TRBJ1-1	-	TRBV30	TGTGCCTGGAGTGTATGGGGCGGTGAAGCTTTCTTT	CAWSVWGGEAFF